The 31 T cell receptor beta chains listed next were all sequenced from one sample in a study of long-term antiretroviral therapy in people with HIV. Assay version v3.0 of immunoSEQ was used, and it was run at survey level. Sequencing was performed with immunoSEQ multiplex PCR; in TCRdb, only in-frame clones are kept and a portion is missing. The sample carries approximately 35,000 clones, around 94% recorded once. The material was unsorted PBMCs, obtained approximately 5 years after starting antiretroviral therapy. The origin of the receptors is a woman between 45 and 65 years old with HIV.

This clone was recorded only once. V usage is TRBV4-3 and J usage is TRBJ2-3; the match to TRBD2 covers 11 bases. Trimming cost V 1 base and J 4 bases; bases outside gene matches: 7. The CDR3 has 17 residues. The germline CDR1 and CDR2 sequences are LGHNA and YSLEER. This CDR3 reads CASSQALSGGAADTQYF. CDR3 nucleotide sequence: TGCGCCAGCAGCCAAGCCCTTAGCGGGGGGGCCGCAGATACGCAGTATTTT.

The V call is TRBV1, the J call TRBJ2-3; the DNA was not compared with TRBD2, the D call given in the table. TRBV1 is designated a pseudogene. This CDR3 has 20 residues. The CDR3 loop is CTSSQDSPQKTSGSTDTQYF. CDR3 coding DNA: TGCACCAGCAGCCAAGATTCGCCCCAAAAGACTAGCGGTAGCACAGATACGCAGTATTTT.

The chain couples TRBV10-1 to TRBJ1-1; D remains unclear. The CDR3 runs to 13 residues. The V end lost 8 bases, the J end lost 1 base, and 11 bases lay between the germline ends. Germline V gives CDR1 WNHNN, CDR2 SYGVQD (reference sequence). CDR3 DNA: TGCGCCAGCCGAGCTACGAGGAACACTGAAGCTTTCTTT. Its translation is CASRATRNTEAFF.

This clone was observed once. The DNA of the CDR3 is TGTGCCATCAGTGAACGTGACAACTATGGCTACACCTTC. This encodes CAISERDNYGYTF. This chain connects TRBV10-3 to TRBJ1-2; D remains ambiguous. The CDR3 has 13 amino acids. Germline CDR1 and CDR2: ENHRY and SYGVKD. Trimming pared 3 bases from V and 2 bases from J, leaving 7 bases between.

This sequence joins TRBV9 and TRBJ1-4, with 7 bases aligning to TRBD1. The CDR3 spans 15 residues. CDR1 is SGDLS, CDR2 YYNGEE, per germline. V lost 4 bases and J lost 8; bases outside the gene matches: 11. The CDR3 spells CASSLLTGKNEKLFF. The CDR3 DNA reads TGTGCCAGCAGCCTTCTGACAGGGAAGAACGAAAAACTGTTTTTT.

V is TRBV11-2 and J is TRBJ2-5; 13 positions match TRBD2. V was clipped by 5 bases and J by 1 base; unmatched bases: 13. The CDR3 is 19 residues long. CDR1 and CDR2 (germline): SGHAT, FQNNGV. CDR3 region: CASSALRFTSGGGQETQYF. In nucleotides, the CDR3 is TGTGCCAGCAGCGCCCTTAGATTTACTAGCGGGGGGGGCCAAGAGACCCAGTACTTC.

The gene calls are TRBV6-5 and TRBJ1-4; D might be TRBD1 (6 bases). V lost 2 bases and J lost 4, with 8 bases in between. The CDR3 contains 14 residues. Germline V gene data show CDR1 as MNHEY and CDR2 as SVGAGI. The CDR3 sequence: CASSYGTSNEKLFF. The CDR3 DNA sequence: TGTGCCAGCAGTTACGGGACAAGTAATGAAAAACTGTTTTTT.

The CDR3 nucleotides read TGTGCCAGCAAGGGCGGGACAGGGCCCTACGAGCAGTACTTC. Protein: CASKGGTGPYEQYF. The chain employs TRBV2 and TRBJ2-7; 9 bases are shared with TRBD1. The junction had 6 bases not matched to a gene; V was cut back by 7 bases and J by 2 bases. From germline, CDR1 is SNHLY and CDR2 FYNNEI. The CDR3 is 14 residues long. The whole variable domain, remainder taken from reference TRBV2 and TRBJ2-7, is EPEVTQTPSHQVTQMGQEVILRCVPISNHLYFYWYRQILGQKVEFLVSFYNNEISEKSEIFDDQFSVERPDGSNFTLKIRSTKLEDSAMYFCASKGGTGPYEQYFGPGTRLTVT.

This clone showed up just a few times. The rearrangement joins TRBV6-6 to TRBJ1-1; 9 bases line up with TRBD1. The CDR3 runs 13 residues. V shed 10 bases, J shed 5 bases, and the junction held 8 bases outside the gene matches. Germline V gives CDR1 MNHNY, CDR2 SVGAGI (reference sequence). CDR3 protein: CATATGGRTEAFF. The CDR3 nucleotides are TGTGCCACCGCCACAGGGGGCCGTACTGAAGCTTTCTTT.

The CDR3 reads CASRGIPGRGYGYTF. As DNA, the CDR3 is TGTGCCAGCAGAGGTATCCCCGGACGGGGCTATGGCTACACCTTC. The chain recombines TRBV9 with TRBJ1-2; D uncertain. The CDR3 sequence is 15 residues long. Trimming shortened V by 5 bases and J by 4 bases, and 18 bases separated the two germline ends. CDR1 and CDR2 from the germline V gene are SGDLS and YYNGEE.

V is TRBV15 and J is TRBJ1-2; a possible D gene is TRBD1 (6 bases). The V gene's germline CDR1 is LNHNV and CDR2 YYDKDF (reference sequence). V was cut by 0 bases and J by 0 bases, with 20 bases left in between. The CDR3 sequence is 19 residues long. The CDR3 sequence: CATSRDLLGRGGPNYGYTF. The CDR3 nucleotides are TGTGCCACCAGCAGAGATCTACTGGGAAGGGGGGGGCCTAACTATGGCTACACCTTC.

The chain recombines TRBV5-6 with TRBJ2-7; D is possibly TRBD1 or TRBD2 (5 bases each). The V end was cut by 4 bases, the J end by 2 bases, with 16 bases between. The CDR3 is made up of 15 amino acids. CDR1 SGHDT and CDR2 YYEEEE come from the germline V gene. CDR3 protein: CASSLGTPIAYEQYF. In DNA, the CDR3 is TGTGCCAGCAGCCTCGGGACCCCCATCGCCTACGAGCAGTACTTC.

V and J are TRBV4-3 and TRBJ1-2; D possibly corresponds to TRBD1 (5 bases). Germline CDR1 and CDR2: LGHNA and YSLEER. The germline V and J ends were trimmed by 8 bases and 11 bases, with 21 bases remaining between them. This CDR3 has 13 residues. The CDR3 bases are TGCGCCAGCTCCCAGGATATGAGGGGAAGTTACACCTTC. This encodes CASSQDMRGSYTF.

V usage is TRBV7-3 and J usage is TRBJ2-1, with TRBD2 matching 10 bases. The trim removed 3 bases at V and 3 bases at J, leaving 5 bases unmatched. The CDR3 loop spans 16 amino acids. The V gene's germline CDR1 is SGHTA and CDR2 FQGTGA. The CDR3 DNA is TGTGCCAGCAGCTTCTACGGGACTAGCGTCTACAATGAGCAGTTCTTC. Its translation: CASSFYGTSVYNEQFF.

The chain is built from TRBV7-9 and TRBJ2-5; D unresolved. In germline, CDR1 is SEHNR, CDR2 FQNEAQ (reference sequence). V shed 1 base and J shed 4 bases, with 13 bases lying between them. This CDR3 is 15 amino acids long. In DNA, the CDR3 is TGTGCCAGCAGCTTAGGGGGTCCCAAAAGAGAGACCCAGTACTTC. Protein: CASSLGGPKRETQYF.

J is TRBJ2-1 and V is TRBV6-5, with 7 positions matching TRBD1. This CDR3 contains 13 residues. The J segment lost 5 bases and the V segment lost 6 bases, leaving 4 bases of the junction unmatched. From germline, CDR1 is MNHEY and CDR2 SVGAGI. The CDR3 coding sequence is TGTGCCAGCAGGCACAGGGGCGACAATGAGCAGTTCTTC. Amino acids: CASRHRGDNEQFF.

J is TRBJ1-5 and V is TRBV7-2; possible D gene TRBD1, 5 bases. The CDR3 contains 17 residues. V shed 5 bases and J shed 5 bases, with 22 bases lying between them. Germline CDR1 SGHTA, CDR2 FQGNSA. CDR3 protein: CASSPRTSTFQYQPQHF. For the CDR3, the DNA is TGTGCCAGCAGCCCTCGGACATCTACGTTCCAATATCAGCCCCAGCATTTT.

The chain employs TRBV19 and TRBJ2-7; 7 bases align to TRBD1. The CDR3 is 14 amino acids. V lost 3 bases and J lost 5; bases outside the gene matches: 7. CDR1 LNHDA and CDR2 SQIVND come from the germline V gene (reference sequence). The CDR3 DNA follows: TGTGCCAGTAGTATCGTTACAGGGGCCCACGAGCAGTACTTC. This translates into CASSIVTGAHEQYF.

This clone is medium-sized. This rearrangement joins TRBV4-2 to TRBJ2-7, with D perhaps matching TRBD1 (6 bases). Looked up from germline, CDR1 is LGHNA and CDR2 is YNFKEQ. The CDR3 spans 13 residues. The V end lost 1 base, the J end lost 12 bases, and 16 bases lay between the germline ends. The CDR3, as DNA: TGTGCCAGCAGCCAAGGTCGACAGGTTGAACGGTACTTC. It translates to CASSQGRQVERYF.

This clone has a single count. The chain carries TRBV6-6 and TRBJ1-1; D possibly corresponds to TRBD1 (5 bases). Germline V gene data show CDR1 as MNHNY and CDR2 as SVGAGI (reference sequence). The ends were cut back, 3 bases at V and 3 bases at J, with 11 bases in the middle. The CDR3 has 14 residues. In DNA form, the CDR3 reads TGTGCCAGCAGTTATCGCGGGGGGGACACTGAAGCTTTCTTT. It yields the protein CASSYRGGDTEAFF.

The CDR3 bases are TGTGCCAGCTCGGACCCGAACACTGAAGCTTTCTTT. Its translation: CASSDPNTEAFF. The chain combines TRBV2 with TRBJ1-1; D ambiguous. The CDR3 runs to 12 residues. Germline values: CDR1 SNHLY, CDR2 FYNNEI. V gave up 8 bases and J gave up 1 base, with 8 bases separating them. Filled out from reference TRBV2 and TRBJ1-1, the complete variable domain reads EPEVTQTPSHQVTQMGQEVILRCVPISNHLYFYWYRQILGQKVEFLVSFYNNEISEKSEIFDDQFSVERPDGSNFTLKIRSTKLEDSAMYFCASSDPNTEAFFGQGTRLTVV.

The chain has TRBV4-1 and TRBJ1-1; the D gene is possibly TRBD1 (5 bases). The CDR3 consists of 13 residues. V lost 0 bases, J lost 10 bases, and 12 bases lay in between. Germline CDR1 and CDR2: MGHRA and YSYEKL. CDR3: CASSQEKGMRAFF. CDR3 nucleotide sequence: TGCGCCAGCAGCCAAGAAAAGGGGATGAGAGCTTTCTTT.

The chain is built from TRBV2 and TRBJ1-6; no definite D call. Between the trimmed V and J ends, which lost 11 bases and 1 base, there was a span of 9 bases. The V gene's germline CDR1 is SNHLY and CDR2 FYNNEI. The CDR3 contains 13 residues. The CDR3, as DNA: TGTGCCGGAACGGGATCCTATAATTCACCCCTCCACTTT. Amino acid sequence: CAGTGSYNSPLHF.

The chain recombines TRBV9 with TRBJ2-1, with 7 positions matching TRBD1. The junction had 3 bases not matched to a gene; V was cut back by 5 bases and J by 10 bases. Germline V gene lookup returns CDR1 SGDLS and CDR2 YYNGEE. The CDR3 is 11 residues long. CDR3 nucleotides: TGTGCCAGCAGTAAACAGGGGGAGCAGTTCTTC. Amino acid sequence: CASSKQGEQFF.

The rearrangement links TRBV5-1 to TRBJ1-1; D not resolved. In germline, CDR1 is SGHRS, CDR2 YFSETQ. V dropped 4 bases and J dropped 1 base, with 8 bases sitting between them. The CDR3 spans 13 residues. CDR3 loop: CASSTGSNTEAFF. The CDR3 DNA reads TGCGCCAGCAGCACGGGATCGAACACTGAAGCTTTCTTT. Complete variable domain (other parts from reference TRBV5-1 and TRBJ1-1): KAGVTQTPRYLIKTRGQQVTLSCSPISGHRSVSWYQQTPGQGLQFLFEYFSETQRNKGNFPGRFSGRQFSNSRSEMNVSTLELGDSALYLCASSTGSNTEAFFGQGTRLTVV.

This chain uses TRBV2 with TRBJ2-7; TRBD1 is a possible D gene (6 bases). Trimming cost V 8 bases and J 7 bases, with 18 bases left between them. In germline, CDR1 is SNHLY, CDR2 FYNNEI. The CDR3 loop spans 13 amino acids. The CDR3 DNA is TGTGCCAGCCAGCCCACAGGGTCAGGGGAGCAGTACTTC. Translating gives CASQPTGSGEQYF. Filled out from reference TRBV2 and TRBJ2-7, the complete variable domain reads EPEVTQTPSHQVTQMGQEVILRCVPISNHLYFYWYRQILGQKVEFLVSFYNNEISEKSEIFDDQFSVERPDGSNFTLKIRSTKLEDSAMYFCASQPTGSGEQYFGPGTRLTVT.

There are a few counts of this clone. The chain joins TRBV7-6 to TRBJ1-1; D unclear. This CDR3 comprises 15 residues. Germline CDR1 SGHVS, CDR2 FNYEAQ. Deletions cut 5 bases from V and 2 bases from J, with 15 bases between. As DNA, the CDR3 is TGTGCCAGCAGCACCTGGCGGGCAAGAAACACTGAAGCTTTCTTT. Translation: CASSTWRARNTEAFF.

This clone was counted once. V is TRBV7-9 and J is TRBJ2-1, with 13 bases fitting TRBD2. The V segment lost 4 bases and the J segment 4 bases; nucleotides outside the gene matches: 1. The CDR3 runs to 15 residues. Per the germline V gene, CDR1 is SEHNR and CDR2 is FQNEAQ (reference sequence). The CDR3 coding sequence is TGTGCCAGCAGCTCGGGACTAGCGGGGTACAATGAGCAGTTCTTC. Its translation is CASSSGLAGYNEQFF.

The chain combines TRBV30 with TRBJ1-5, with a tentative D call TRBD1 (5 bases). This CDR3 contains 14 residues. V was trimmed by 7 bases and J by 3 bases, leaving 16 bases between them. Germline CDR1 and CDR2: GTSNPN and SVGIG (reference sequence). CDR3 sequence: CAFETAGPNQPQHF. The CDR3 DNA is TGTGCCTTCGAGACGGCAGGGCCCAATCAGCCCCAGCATTTT.

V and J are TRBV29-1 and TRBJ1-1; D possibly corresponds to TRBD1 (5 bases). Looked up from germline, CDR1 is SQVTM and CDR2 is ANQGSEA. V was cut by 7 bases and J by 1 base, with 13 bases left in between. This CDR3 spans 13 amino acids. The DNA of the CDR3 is TGCAGCGACTTCGGGACTTCGAACACTGAAGCTTTCTTT. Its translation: CSDFGTSNTEAFF.

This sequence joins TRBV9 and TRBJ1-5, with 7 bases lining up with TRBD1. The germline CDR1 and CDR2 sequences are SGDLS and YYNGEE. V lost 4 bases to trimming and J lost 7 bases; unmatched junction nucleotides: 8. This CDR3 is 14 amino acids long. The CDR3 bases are TGTGCCAGCAGCCACACAGGGGATTTACAGCCCCAGCATTTT. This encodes CASSHTGDLQPQHF.